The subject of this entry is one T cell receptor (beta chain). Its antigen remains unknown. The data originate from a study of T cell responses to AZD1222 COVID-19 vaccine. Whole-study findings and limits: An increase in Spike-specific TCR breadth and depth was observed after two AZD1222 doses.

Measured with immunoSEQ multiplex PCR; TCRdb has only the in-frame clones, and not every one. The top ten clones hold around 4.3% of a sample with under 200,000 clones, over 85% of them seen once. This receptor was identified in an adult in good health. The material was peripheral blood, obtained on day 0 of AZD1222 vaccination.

CDR3 amino acids: CASSHPGRNSPLHF. The CDR3 DNA reads TGCGCCAGCAGCCACCCGGGACGTAATTCACCCCTCCACTTT. The chain combines TRBV4-1 with TRBJ1-6; D may be TRBD1 (5 bases). The CDR3 totals 14 residues. Between the trimmed V and J ends, which lost 3 bases and 6 bases, there was a span of 9 bases. Germline V gene lookup returns CDR1 MGHRA and CDR2 YSYEKL.